This TCR beta chain was identified in a study of T cell repertoires and HLA-DP antigens. This clone occurred a few times. Its specificity is not known. Produced via immunoSEQ multiplex PCR; TCRdb's table is partial and in-frame only. In the table there are 65,000 to 95,000 clones, roughly 77% of which are singletons. This receptor was identified in a man in his sixties in good health and CMV-seronegative. Sequencing was performed on CD4+ T cells from PBMCs.

This chain's CDR3 is CASRQGTNYGYTF. The CDR3 DNA is TGTGCCAGTCGACAGGGCACTAACTATGGCTACACCTTC. The rearrangement links TRBV2 to TRBJ1-2; 7 bases line up with TRBD1. The CDR3 has 13 amino acids. The V gene end was trimmed by 9 bases and the J gene end by 0 bases; junction bases not matched to a gene: 4. The germline V gene has CDR1 SNHLY and CDR2 FYNNEI.